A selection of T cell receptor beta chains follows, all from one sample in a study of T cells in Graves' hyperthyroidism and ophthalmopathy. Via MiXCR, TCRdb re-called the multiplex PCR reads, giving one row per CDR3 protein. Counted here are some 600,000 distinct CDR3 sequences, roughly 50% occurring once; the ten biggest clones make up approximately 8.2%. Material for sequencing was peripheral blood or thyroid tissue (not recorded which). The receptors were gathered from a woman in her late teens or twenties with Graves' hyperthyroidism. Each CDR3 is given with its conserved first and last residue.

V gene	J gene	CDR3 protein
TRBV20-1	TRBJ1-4	CSAGDEFEKLFF
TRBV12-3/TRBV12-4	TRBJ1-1	CASSNPGTGNTEAFF
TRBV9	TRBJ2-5	CASSVGGHGSQETQYF
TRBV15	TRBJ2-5	CATSKRTGEETQYF
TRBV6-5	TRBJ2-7	CASSYVQASSYEQYF
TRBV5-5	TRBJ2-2	CASSQSSANTGELFF
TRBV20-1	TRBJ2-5	CAWTSATQETQYF
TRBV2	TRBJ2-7	CASSPSRTTYEQYF
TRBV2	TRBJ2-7	CANDRDRGGEQYF
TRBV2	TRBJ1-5	CASSLSGILPQHF
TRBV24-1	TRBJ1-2	CATSESPGRSFLDGYTF
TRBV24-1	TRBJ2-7	CATSDKYGGTYEQYF
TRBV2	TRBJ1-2	CASGETGPYGYTF
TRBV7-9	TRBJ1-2	CASSLNSGNNGYTF
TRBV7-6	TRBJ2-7	CASSLKGDEQYF
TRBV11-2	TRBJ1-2	CASSPDLDYGYTF
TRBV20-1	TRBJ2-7	CSAYNGLAGSYEQYF
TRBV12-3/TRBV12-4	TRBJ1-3	CASSPRGNTIYF
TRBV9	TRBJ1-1	CASSVAGGYTEAFF
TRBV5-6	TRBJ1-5	CASSPWTGAPNQPQHF
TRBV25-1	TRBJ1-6	CASSYSPQTGSPLHF
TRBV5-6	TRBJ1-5	CASSRSGYNQPQHF
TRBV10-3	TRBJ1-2	CAISESEGGAGYTF
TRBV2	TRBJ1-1	CASSVGHVDTEAFF
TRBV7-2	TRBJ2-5	CASSQRDPGQETQYF
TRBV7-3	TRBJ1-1	CASSLTELGTPTEAFF
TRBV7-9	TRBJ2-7	CASSREGGAYEQYF
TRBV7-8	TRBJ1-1	CASSLSSAGGNTEAFF
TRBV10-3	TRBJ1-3	CAISEGGTSGNTIYF
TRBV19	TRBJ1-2	CASSPVALESYGYTF
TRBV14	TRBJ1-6	CASSQSFGRNNSPLHF
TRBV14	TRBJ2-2	CASSQERWQGIVGELFF
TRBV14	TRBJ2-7	CASSQALGEGSYEQYF
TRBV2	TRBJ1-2	CASSLRDRLPNYGYTF
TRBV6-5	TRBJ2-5	CASSSRQVGKTQYF
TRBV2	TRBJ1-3	CASSFDRVTGNTIYF
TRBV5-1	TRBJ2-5	CASNDGEETQYF
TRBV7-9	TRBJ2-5	CASSPLGTGDGETQYF
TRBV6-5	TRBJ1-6	CASSRGNSPLHF
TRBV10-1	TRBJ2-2	CASSEGAGANTGELFF
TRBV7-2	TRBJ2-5	CASSENRVLEETQYF
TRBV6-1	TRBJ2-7	CASSITRTAYEQYF
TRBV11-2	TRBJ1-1	CASSMTGVGWVANTEAFF
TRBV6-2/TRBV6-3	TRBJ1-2	CASSYRENYGYTF
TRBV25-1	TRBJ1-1	CASSYLQPGSTEAFF
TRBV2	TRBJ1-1	CASTIADEAFF
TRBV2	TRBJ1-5	CASSDMDRGQPQHF
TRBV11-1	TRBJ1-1	CASKGHGWANTEAFF
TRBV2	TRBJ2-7	CASSPRGGISYEQYF
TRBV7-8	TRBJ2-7	CASSQGIGTGPYEQYF
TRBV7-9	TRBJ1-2	CASSRQGYYGYTF